This T cell receptor (beta chain) comes out of a study of persistence of HIV-infected CD4 T cells. Study at large: Up to about 200 mL blood was drawn at multiple time points; a couple of donors had single-time leukapheresis.

Germline CDR1 reads MNHEY; CDR2 reads SVGAGI. V gave up 0 bases and J gave up 3 bases, with 11 bases separating them. This CDR3 has 15 amino acids. The libraries were made with immunoSEQ version 4 in survey mode. The table came from immunoSEQ multiplex PCR; TCRdb's copy has only in-frame clones and leaves some out. Of about 45,000 clones listed, less than 90% were seen once; the top ten hold around 0.47%. Anti-CD3/anti-CD28 beads served as a nonspecific positive control stimulus. Responding CD4+ T cells were sorted by upregulation of both CD40 ligand and CD69. Adults with HIV-1 started suppressive ART while chronically infected. Stimulated PBMCs had first been depleted of CD8+ T cells. About this clone: Its antigen is not identified. The same CDR3 is also encoded by other DNA sequences in this sample.

The sequence came from an adult woman with HIV who was CMV-seropositive. The sequenced sample was CD4+ T cells sorted from PBMCs after roughly 19-hour stimulation, obtained from a patient who received antiretroviral therapy. The chain recombines TRBV6-5 with TRBJ1-1, with D possibly TRBD1 on 5 matching bases. The DNA of the CDR3 is TGTGCCAGCAGTTACTCTCCGGGGGGTGACACTGAAGCTTTCTTT. It codes for CASSYSPGGDTEAFF.